One sample yielded the 4 T cell receptor beta chains listed below, sequenced in a study of T cells in Graves' hyperthyroidism and ophthalmopathy (dated by TCRdb to about 2019). The library was prepared using multiplex PCR. Sequenced using an Illumina HiSeq 2000. Amplification of TCR beta CDR3 regions was carried out from RNA transcripts. A first-round RT-PCR of the TCR CDR3 used the HTBI primer set with the Qiagen OneStep RT-PCR kit. TCRdb trimmed the raw reads at Q25, called clones with MiXCR and kept productive beta chains. CDR3 protein sequences are deduplicated, and each keeps its most common genes and DNA. The sample table lists hundreds of thousands of distinct CDR3 sequences, 12% to 15% of them with a count of one. Clones ranked in the top ten supply about 10% of the sample. Sample: blood. The receptors were sampled from a woman aged 18-29 years with Graves' hyperthyroidism.

The V and J genes are TRBV12-3 or TRBV12-4 and TRBJ2-2, with 10 bases that match TRBD2. The CDR3 has 17 residues. The V segment lost 11 bases and the J segment 0 bases; nucleotides outside the gene matches: 12. The CDR3 region is CACHSFSGRSNTGELFF. The CDR3 coding sequence is TGTGCCTGCCACTCTTTTAGCGGGAGGTCGAACACCGGGGAGCTGTTTTTT.

In its sample, this clonotype was seen many times. J is TRBJ2-1 and V is TRBV13, with 10 bases that match TRBD2. Germline values: CDR1 PRHDT, CDR2 FYEKMQ (reference sequence). The CDR3 runs to 15 residues. The V and J ends lost 7 bases and 4 bases, in that order; junction bases with no gene match: 7. CDR3 nucleotide sequence: TGTGCCAGCACCCGCGTAGCGGGGGGATACAATGAGCAGTTCTTC. Translation: CASTRVAGGYNEQFF. Using reference TRBV13 and TRBJ2-1 for the parts outside the CDR3, the full variable domain is AAGVIQSPRHLIKEKRETATLKCYPIPRHDTVYWYQQGPGQDPQFLISFYEKMQSDKGSIPDRFSAQQFSDYHSELNMSSLELGDSALYFCASTRVAGGYNEQFFGPGTRLTVL.

The table lists this clonotype with many counts. CDR3 DNA sequence: TGTGCCAGCAGTTACTCGGACAGCTATAATTCACCCCTCCACTTT. Its translation is CASSYSDSYNSPLHF. The rearrangement links TRBV6-5 to TRBJ1-6; the D gene is possibly TRBD1 (6 bases). The V gene lost 0 bases and the J gene lost 3 bases, with 6 bases spanning the gap. In germline, CDR1 is MNHEY, CDR2 SVGAGI. The CDR3 sequence is 15 residues long.

This chain connects TRBV5-5 to TRBJ1-1; 8 positions match TRBD1. The trim removed 2 bases at V and 1 base at J, leaving 1 base unmatched. CDR1 SGHKS and CDR2 YYEKEE come from the germline V gene (reference sequence). The length of the CDR3 is 14 residues. CDR3 in DNA: TGTGCCAGCAGCTTCGGACAGGGGAACACTGAAGCTTTCTTT. Amino acids: CASSFGQGNTEAFF.